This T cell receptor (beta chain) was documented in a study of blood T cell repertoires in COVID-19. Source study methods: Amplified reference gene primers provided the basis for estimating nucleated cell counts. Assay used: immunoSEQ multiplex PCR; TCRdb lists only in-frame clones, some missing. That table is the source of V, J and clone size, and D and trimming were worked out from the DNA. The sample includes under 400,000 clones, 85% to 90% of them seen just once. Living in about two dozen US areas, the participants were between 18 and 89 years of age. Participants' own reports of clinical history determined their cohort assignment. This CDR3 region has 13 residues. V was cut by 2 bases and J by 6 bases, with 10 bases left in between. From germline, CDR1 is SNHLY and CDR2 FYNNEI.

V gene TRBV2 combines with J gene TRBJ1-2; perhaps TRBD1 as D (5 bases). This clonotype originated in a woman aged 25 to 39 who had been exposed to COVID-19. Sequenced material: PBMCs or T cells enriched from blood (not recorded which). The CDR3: CASSEQVRDGYTF. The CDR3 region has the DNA TGTGCCAGCAGTGAACAGGTCAGGGATGGCTACACCTTC.